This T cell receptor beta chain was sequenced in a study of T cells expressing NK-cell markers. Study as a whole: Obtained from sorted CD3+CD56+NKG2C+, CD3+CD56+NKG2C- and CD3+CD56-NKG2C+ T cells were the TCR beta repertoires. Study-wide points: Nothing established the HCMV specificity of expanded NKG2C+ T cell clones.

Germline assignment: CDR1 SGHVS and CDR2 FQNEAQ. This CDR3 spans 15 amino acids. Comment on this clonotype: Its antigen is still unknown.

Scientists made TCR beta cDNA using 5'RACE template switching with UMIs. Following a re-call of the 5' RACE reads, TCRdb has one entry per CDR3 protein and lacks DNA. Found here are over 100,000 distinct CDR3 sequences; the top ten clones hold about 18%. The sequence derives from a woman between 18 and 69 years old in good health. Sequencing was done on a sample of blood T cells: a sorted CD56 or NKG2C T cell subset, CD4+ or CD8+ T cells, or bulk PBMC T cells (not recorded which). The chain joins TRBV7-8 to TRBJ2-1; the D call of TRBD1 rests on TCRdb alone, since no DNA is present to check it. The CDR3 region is CASSLGTGLGNEQFF.